This T cell receptor (beta chain) was sequenced for a study of somatic mutations in cytotoxic T cells in rheumatoid arthritis. Overall study results and limits: Clonality of CD8+ cells rose with age in rheumatoid arthritis patients but not healthy controls.

Method: immunoSEQ multiplex PCR; TCRdb's copy keeps in-frame clones and lacks some. The sample yields about 16,000 clones, just under 80% seen once. Turning to this clone: Its antigen is undetermined. A read error may produce the germline difference seen at one junction end.

The CDR3 extends over 13 amino acids. Germline CDR1 reads SSHAT; CDR2 reads FNYEAQ (reference sequence). The chain carries TRBV7-7 and TRBJ1-1; no clear D. The clonotype originates from an adult with rheumatoid arthritis. Source material: CD8+ T cells sorted from blood. CDR3: CASSLEHHTEAFF. DNA for the CDR3: TGTGCTAGCAGCTTAGAACATCACACTGAAGCTTTCTTT.